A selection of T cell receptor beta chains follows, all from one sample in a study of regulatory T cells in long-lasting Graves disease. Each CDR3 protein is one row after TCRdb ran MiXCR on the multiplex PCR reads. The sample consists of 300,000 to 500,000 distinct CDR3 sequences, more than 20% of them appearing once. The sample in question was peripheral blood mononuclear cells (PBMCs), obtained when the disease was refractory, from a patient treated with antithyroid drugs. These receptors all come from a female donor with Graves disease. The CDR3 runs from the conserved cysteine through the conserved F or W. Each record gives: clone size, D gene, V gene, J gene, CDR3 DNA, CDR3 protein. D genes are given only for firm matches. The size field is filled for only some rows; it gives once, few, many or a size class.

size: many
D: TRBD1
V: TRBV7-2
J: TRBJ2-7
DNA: TGTGCCAGCAGCTTACAGGGGGAGACAACCTACGAGCAGTACTTC
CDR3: CASSLQGETTYEQYF

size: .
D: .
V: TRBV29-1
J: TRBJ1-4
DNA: TGCAGCGTCCGAATGGGTACAGAGAGACTGTTTTTT
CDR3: CSVRMGTERLFF

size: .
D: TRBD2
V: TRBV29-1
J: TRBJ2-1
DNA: TGCAGCGTTGATGGTACAGCGGGAGATCTTATCGATGAGCAGTTCTTC
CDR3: CSVDGTAGDLIDEQFF

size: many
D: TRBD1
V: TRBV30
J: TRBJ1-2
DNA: TGTGCCTGGAGTAGGGACAGGGCGGGCCACTACACCTTC
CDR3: CAWSRDRAGHYTF

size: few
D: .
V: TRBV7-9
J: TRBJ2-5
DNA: TGTGCCAGCAGCTTTGACGGTGGAGAGACCCAGTACTTC
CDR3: CASSFDGGETQYF

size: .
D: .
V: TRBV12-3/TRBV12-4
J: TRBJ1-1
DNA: TGTGCCAGCAGTTACGGACAGCGGAACACTGAAGCTTTCTTT
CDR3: CASSYGQRNTEAFF

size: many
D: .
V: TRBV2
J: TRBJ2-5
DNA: TGTGCCAGTTACCTAGCAGAAGAGACCCAGTACTTC
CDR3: CASYLAEETQYF

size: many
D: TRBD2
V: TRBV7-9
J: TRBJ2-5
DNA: TGTGCCAGCAGCGCGACTAGCGGGCAAGAGACCCAGTACTTC
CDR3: CASSATSGQETQYF

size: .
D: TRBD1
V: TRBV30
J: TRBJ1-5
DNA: TGTGCCTGGAGTGACGGACAGGACAATCAGCCCCAGCATTTT
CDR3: CAWSDGQDNQPQHF

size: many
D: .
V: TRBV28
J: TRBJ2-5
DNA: TGTGCCAGCAGTTTGACAGTCCAAGAGACCCAGTACTTC
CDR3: CASSLTVQETQYF

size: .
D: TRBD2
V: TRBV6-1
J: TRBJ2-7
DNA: TGTGCCAGCAGTCCCCTTGCGGGAGATCTTTGGGAGCAGTACTTC
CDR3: CASSPLAGDLWEQYF

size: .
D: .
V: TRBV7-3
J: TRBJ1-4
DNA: TGTGCCAGCAGCTTAAGCGAGAATGAAAAACTGTTTTTT
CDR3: CASSLSENEKLFF

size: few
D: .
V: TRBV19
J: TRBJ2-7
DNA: TGTGCCAGTAGAATTGGGCAGGGAGAGGACGAGCAGTACTTC
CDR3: CASRIGQGEDEQYF

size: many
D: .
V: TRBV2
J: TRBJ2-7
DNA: TGTGCCATCGGGGAGGACAGCTCCTACGAGCAGTACTTC
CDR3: CAIGEDSSYEQYF

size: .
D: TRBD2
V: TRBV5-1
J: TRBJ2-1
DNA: TGCGCCAGCAGCCAGGGACTAGCGGGAGCGAGTGAGCAGTTCTTC
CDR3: CASSQGLAGASEQFF

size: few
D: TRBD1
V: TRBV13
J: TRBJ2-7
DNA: TGTGCCAGCAGCCCCGGGGACAGCTCCTACGAGCAGTACTTC
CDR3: CASSPGDSSYEQYF

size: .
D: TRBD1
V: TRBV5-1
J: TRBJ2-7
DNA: TGCGCCAGCAGCGCAACCGGGACAGGATCCGACGAGCAGTACTTC
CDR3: CASSATGTGSDEQYF

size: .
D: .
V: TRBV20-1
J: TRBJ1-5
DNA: TGCAGTGCGGGGACTGCCAATCAGCCCCAGCATTTT
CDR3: CSAGTANQPQHF

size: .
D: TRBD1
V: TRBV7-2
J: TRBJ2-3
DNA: TGTGCCAGCAGCTTAGATTTTGGCGGCGCAGGGGGCGTAGATACGCAGTATTTT
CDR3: CASSLDFGGAGGVDTQYF

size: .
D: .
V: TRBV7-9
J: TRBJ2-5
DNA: TGTGCCAGCAGCTTAAAAGGACGGGCGGAAGAAGAGACCCAGTACTTC
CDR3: CASSLKGRAEEETQYF

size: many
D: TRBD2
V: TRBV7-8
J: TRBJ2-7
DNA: TGTGCCAGCAGCCCTCGGACTAGCGCCAGGAACGAGCAGTACTTC
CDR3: CASSPRTSARNEQYF

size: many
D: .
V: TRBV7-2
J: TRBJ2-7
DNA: TGTGCCAGCAGCCCTAGGTCGGTCTCCTACGAGCAGTACTTC
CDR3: CASSPRSVSYEQYF

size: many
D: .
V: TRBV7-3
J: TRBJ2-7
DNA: TGTGCCAGCAGCCCGTACGGGGGTGGTGAGCAGTACTTC
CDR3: CASSPYGGGEQYF

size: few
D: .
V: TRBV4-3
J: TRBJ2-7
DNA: TGCGCCAGCAGCCAAGACTCAATCCTAAGCTCCTACGAGCAGTACTTC
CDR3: CASSQDSILSSYEQYF

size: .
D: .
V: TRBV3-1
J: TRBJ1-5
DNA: TGTGCCAGCAGTATGGGTTTGAGCAATCAGCCCCAGCATTTT
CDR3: CASSMGLSNQPQHF

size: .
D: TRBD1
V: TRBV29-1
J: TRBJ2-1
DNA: TGCAGCGGAAGTAACAGGGGTATCTACAATGAGCAGTTCTTC
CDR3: CSGSNRGIYNEQFF

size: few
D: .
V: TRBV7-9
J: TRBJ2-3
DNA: TGTGCCAGCAGCTTACTTGGCGGGGACGGCACAGATACGCAGTATTTT
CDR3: CASSLLGGDGTDTQYF

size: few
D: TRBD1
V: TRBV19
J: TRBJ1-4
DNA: TGTGCCAGTAGTATATTCGGGGGGACAGCTGAAAAACTGTTTTTT
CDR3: CASSIFGGTAEKLFF

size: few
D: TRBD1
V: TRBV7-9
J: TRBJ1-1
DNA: TGTGCCAGCAGCCCCGCGACAGGGTTTGTTGAAGCTTTCTTT
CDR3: CASSPATGFVEAFF

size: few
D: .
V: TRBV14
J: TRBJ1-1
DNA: TGTGCCAGCAGCCCGAGGACCCTAAGTGAAGCTTTCTTT
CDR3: CASSPRTLSEAFF

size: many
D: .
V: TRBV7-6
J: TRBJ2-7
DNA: TGTGCCAGCAGCTCCAGGGGGGCTCTCTACGAGCAGTACTTC
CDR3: CASSSRGALYEQYF

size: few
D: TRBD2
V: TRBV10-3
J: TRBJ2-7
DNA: TGTGCCATCGGGACTAGCGGGAGCTACGAGCAGTACTTC
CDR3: CAIGTSGSYEQYF

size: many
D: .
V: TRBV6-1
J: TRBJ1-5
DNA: TGTGCCAGCGGGTGGGGGGATATTCATCAGCCCCAGCATTTT
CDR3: CASGWGDIHQPQHF

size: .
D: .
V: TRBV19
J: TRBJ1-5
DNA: TGTGCCAGTAGACTGGGTGTGTCCTACAATCAGCCCCAGCATTTT
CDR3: CASRLGVSYNQPQHF

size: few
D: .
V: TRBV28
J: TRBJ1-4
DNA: TGTGCCAGCAGTCGACAGAGAGTCGGTAATGAAAAACTGTTTTTT
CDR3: CASSRQRVGNEKLFF

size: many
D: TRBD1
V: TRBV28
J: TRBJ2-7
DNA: TGTGCCAGCAGTTTAATGGCAGGGGGCACCTACGAGCAGTACTTC
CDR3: CASSLMAGGTYEQYF

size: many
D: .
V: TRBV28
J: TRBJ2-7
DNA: TGTGCCAGCAGTTTAGGGTCCGGAACAGGCTCCTACGAGCAGTACTTC
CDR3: CASSLGSGTGSYEQYF